A selection of T cell receptor beta chains follows, all from one sample in a study of cytomegalovirus exposure and HLA in healthy donors. Assay used: immunoSEQ multiplex PCR; TCRdb lists only in-frame clones, some missing. In the table there are 95,000 to 150,000 clones, around 80% of which are singletons. The sequenced sample was PBMCs. All receptors come from a man aged 25 to 40 in good health and CMV-seropositive. CDR3s include the opening cysteine and the closing phenylalanine or tryptophan. The D gene is left open where the match is weak. Not every row has a clone size; where given, it reads once, few, many or a size class.

j_call v_call clone_size cdr3_length d_call cdr3_nt cdr3_aa
TRBJ2-4 TRBV30 . 14 . TGTGCCTGGAGTACGAGGGAGGCCAAAAACATTCAGTACTTC CAWSTREAKNIQYF
TRBJ2-3 TRBV21-1 . 17 . TGTGCCAGCAGCATACCGGGACTAGCGACGGACACAGATACGCAGTATTTT CASSIPGLATDTDTQYF
TRBJ2-1 TRBV9 . 13 . TGTGCCAGCAGCGCCACAGGTTACAATGAGCAGTTCTTC CASSATGYNEQFF
TRBJ1-1 TRBV6-6 . 16 . TGTGCCAGCAGTTATACGAGACAGCCAGAGAACACTGAAGCTTTCTTT CASSYTRQPENTEAFF
TRBJ1-5 TRBV5-6 . 14 . TGTGCCAGCAGCTTGGGTCAGAGCAATCAGCCCCAGCATTTT CASSLGQSNQPQHF
TRBJ2-3 TRBV13 . 12 TRBD2 TGTGCCAGCAGCATCGGGACTATCACGCAGTATTTT CASSIGTITQYF
TRBJ2-7 TRBV5-1 . 14 TRBD2 TGCGCCAGCCGGCTCGGCGGGAGATCAAGCGAGCAGTACTTC CASRLGGRSSEQYF
TRBJ1-1 TRBV11-3 . 14 . TGTGCCAGCAGCGTATCTTCCGGGAACACTGAAGCTTTCTTT CASSVSSGNTEAFF
TRBJ2-5 TRBV27 . 13 . TGTGCCAGCAGTTGGTACAAGGGGGAGACCCAGTACTTC CASSWYKGETQYF
TRBJ1-4 TRBV13 . 15 TRBD1 TGTGCCAGCAGCCGTCGGACAGGGACAAATGAAAAACTGTTTTTT CASSRRTGTNEKLFF
TRBJ2-3 TRBV19 . 18 TRBD2 TGTGCCAGTAGTACTTGGGTTAGCGGGAGATTGTACGCAGATACGCAGTATTTT CASSTWVSGRLYADTQYF
TRBJ1-4 TRBV7-6 . 15 TRBD1 TGTGCCAGCAGCCTCGGGACAGGGGAGGGTGAAAAACTGTTTTTT CASSLGTGEGEKLFF
TRBJ2-7 TRBV27 . 13 . TGTGCCAGCAGTATATCCCTCTCCTACGAGCAGTACTTC CASSISLSYEQYF
TRBJ2-5 TRBV15 few 15 . TGTGCCACCAGCCGTTCCGGGACTCAAAGGGGGACCCAGTACTTC CATSRSGTQRGTQYF
TRBJ2-7 TRBV29-1 . 14 . TGCAGCGTTGAAGATCGTGACAGTTCCTACGAGCAGTACTTC CSVEDRDSSYEQYF
TRBJ1-2 TRBV28 . 12 . TGTGCCAGCAGTTTAGGAGGGTGGGGCTACACCTTC CASSLGGWGYTF
TRBJ2-1 TRBV25-1 few 17 TRBD1 TGTGCCAGCGGAGACAGGGGACGGGGACCCACGTCTGATGAGCAGTTCTTC CASGDRGRGPTSDEQFF
TRBJ1-2 TRBV28 few 12 . TGTGCCAGCAGTTTGGTCCGGGGGATTGGGGCCTTC CASSLVRGIGAF
TRBJ2-7 TRBV18 . 20 TRBD2 TGTGCCAGCTCGCCTTCCCCGGGATCTCCTAGCAGCGGGGAGACCTACGAGCAGTACTTC CASSPSPGSPSSGETYEQYF
TRBJ2-7 TRBV29-1 . 16 TRBD2 TGCAGCGTTGAAGCCGGGACTAGCGGGAGGGCCTACGAGCAGTACTTC CSVEAGTSGRAYEQYF
TRBJ1-1 TRBV7-2 . 15 . TGTGCCAGCAGTCCAACTGGGGCCCCTCACACTGAAGCTTTCTTT CASSPTGAPHTEAFF
TRBJ2-5 TRBV6-6 . 13 TRBD1 TGTGCCAGCAGGGGACAGGGCCCGGAGACCCAGTACTTC CASRGQGPETQYF
TRBJ2-1 TRBV27 few 14 TRBD2 TGTGCCAGCAGAGCGGGAGGGGCCTACAATGAGCAGTTCTTC CASRAGGAYNEQFF
TRBJ2-1 TRBV18 . 15 TRBD2 TGTGCCAGCTCACCACCCCTAGCGGGAAGAAATGAGCAGTTCTTC CASSPPLAGRNEQFF
TRBJ1-5 TRBV4-2 once 16 TRBD1 TGTGCCAGCAGCCCCGGGACAGGCCCCCCCAATCAGCCCCAGCATTTT CASSPGTGPPNQPQHF
TRBJ1-1 TRBV4-1 . 11 . TGCGCCAGCAGGGGGCCGACTGAAGCTTTCTTT CASRGPTEAFF
TRBJ2-7 TRBV4-1 . 15 . TGCGCCAGCAGCCAAGACCCACAGCCCCTCTACGAGCAGTACTTC CASSQDPQPLYEQYF
TRBJ1-2 TRBV19 . 15 . TGTGCCAGTAGTATTCTGCAGAGCGGAAACTATGGCTACACCTTC CASSILQSGNYGYTF
TRBJ2-1 TRBV9 . 14 . TGTGCCAGCAGCGTGAGCGGCCTCATAAATGAGCAGTTCTTC CASSVSGLINEQFF
TRBJ1-2 TRBV28 few 17 . TGTGCCAGCAGTACCACCGGGGATCAGTTAGCTAACTATGGCTACACCTTC CASSTTGDQLANYGYTF
TRBJ2-6 TRBV27 few 17 . TGTGCCAGCAGTTTATCGCACAGCAGTTCGGGGGCCAACGTCCTGACTTTC CASSLSHSSSGANVLTF
TRBJ2-7 TRBV19 few 15 . TGTGCCAGTAGTAGTGCCGGGGTGGCCCCCTACGAGCAGTACTTC CASSSAGVAPYEQYF
TRBJ1-5 TRBV11-2 few 10 . TGTGCCACCCCCATACTGCCCCAGCATTTT CATPILPQHF
TRBJ1-5 TRBV5-8 once 17 TRBD1 TGTGCCAGCAGCCCCGGACAGGGGGTTTTCCGGAATCAGCCCCAGCATTTT CASSPGQGVFRNQPQHF
TRBJ1-5 TRBV10-3 . 15 . TGTGCCATCAGCTCCGGGGGGGGGAGCAATCAGTCCCAGCATTTT CAISSGGGSNQSQHF
TRBJ2-7 TRBV5-5 . 14 TRBD2 TGTGCCAGCAGCTTCGGGGGGGCGAACTACGAGCAGTACTTC CASSFGGANYEQYF
TRBJ1-4 TRBV2 . 17 . TGTGCCAGCAGTGATCGGGGGAGTCGAGCAACTAATGAAAAACTGTTTTTT CASSDRGSRATNEKLFF
TRBJ2-1 TRBV9 . 15 TRBD1 TGTGCCAGCAGCGTTGGACAGGGGGCCCTCAATGAGCAGTTCTTC CASSVGQGALNEQFF
TRBJ1-3 TRBV6-5 . 15 . TGTGCCAGCCAACGTTCCGGAGGGTCTGGAAACACCATATATTTT CASQRSGGSGNTIYF
TRBJ2-7 TRBV6-5 . 15 TRBD2 TGTGCCAGCAGTTATTCTAGCGGGAGGTCCTACGAGCAGTACTTC CASSYSSGRSYEQYF
TRBJ2-1 TRBV5-4 . 15 TRBD2 TGTGCCAGCAGCTTGTCAACTAGCGGGAGAAAAGAGCAGTTCTTC CASSLSTSGRKEQFF
TRBJ2-3 TRBV7-3 . 16 TRBD2 TGTGCCAGCAGCCCCGGGACTAGAGTGGGCACAGATACGCAGTATTTT CASSPGTRVGTDTQYF
TRBJ2-3 TRBV6-1 . 15 . TGTGCCAGCCAGACAGCCCTAAGCTTGGCGGATACGCAGTATTTT CASQTALSLADTQYF
TRBJ2-7 TRBV9 . 14 . TGTGCCAGCAGCATTACAGGAGTTTCGGACGAGCAGTACTTC CASSITGVSDEQYF
TRBJ2-5 TRBV2 few 15 TRBD2 TGTGCCAGCAGTGTCGGCAGCGGGAGCCAAGAGACCCAGTACTTC CASSVGSGSQETQYF
TRBJ2-7 TRBV6-5 few 14 . TGTGCCAGCAGTTTCAGACAGGCCAACTACGAGCAGTACTTC CASSFRQANYEQYF
TRBJ2-5 TRBV7-9 . 13 . TGTGCCAGCAGCTCCGGGGATTCCAGGACCCAGTACTTC CASSSGDSRTQYF